The T cell receptor beta chain described here comes from a study of blood T cells in healthy people across ages. It was with a sample-barcoded 5' primer and a J-beta primer mix that a second PCR of roughly 7 to 12 cycles was run. TCRdb re-analysed the 5' RACE reads in MiXCR, keeping a single row per CDR3 protein. The table has about 1.1 million distinct CDR3 sequences, 30% to 40% seen once. Staff drew about 10 milliliters of peripheral blood from each donor. RNA extraction gave at least 5.5 micrograms of total RNA per sample. The CDR3 runs 15 residues. The germline V gene has CDR1 MGHDK and CDR2 SYGVNS. V lost 2 bases and J 7 bases, leaving 17 bases between the germline ends.

The source material was blood. The V and J genes are TRBV25-1 and TRBJ1-1; possible D gene TRBD1, 5 bases. This TCR was sampled from a man younger than 30 in good health. CDR3 sequence reads: CASSEVGGEVGEAFF. The CDR3 DNA reads as TGTGCCAGCAGTGAAGTAGGAGGGGAGGTGGGTGAAGCTTTCTTT.